These 12 T cell receptor beta chains originate from one sample sequenced in a study of T cells in Graves' hyperthyroidism and ophthalmopathy. TCR beta CDR3 sequences were amplified from RNA transcripts. The HTBI set primed first-round TCR CDR3 RT-PCR. TCRdb processed the multiplex PCR reads anew with MiXCR; each CDR3 protein has one entry. The sample includes 92,000 or so distinct CDR3 sequences, roughly 49% of them seen just once. Sequencing was carried out using blood. Receptors originate from a woman aged 40 to 55 with Graves' hyperthyroidism.

V is TRBV24-1 and J is TRBJ1-3, with D hard to call. The CDR3 length is 11 residues. V was pared by 6 bases and J by 7 bases, with 6 bases between. Germline assignment: CDR1 KGHDR and CDR2 SFDVKD. CDR3 residues: CATSRGNTIYF. CDR3 bases: TGTGCCACCAGTCGCGGGAACACCATATATTTT.

This chain connects TRBV4-1 to TRBJ2-5, with 10 bases lining up with TRBD2. In germline, CDR1 is MGHRA, CDR2 YSYEKL. The trim removed 1 base at V and 7 bases at J, leaving 6 bases unmatched. The CDR3 length is 15 residues. The CDR3 DNA sequence: TGCGCCAGCAGCCAAGTAGGACTAGCGGTTTCGACCCAGTACTTC. Its translation is CASSQVGLAVSTQYF.

This clonotype was observed many times. Germline and junction disagree at one end, which may indicate a read error. The V and J genes are TRBV7-9 and TRBJ2-5; 11 bases agree with TRBD2. From germline, CDR1 is SEHNR and CDR2 FQNEAQ (reference sequence). The CDR3 loop spans 17 amino acids. CDR3 sequence (DNA): TGCGCCAGCAGCCAAAGTCATAGCGGGAGGGGCCAAGAGACCCAGTACTTC. It specifies CASSQSHSGRGQETQYF.

This sequence joins TRBV2 and TRBJ2-5; D gene uncertain. The V end was cut by 7 bases, the J end by 5 bases, with 5 bases between. Germline values: CDR1 SNHLY, CDR2 FYNNEI. The CDR3 is made up of 10 amino acids. The CDR3 protein is CASTQETQYF. In DNA form, the CDR3 reads TGTGCCAGCACGCAGGAGACCCAGTACTTC.

This clonotype was seen repeatedly, ten times or more. The rearrangement joins TRBV9 to TRBJ2-5, with D tentatively TRBD2 (6 bases). CDR3 length: 14 amino acids. Germline CDR1 reads SGDLS; CDR2 reads YYNGEE. V was trimmed by 1 base and J by 5 bases, leaving 12 bases between them. CDR3 sequence: CASSVIAGGETQYF. CDR3 bases: TGTGCCAGCAGCGTAATAGCTGGGGGGGAGACCCAGTACTTC. Full variable domain (remainder filled in from reference TRBV9 and TRBJ2-5): DSGVTQTPKHLITATGQRVTLRCSPRSGDLSVYWYQQSLDQGLQFLIQYYNGEERAKGNILERFSAQQFPDLHSELNLSSLELGDSALYFCASSVIAGGETQYFGPGTRLLVL.

This clonotype was counted at least ten times. The chain joins TRBV6-6 to TRBJ2-5; D call uncertain. Deletions cut 6 bases from V and 1 base from J, with 15 bases between. The CDR3 is 15 residues long. CDR1 and CDR2 (germline): MNHNY, SVGAGI (reference sequence). The CDR3 spells CASRPPGALQETQYF. The CDR3 DNA reads TGTGCCAGCAGACCACCAGGAGCCCTCCAAGAGACCCAGTACTTC.

This clonotype was counted at least ten times. The CDR3 region is CASSLDSSNQPQHF. The CDR3 region has the DNA TGCGCCAGCAGCTTGGACAGCTCGAATCAGCCCCAGCATTTT. The chain joins TRBV5-1 to TRBJ1-5; D ambiguous. This CDR3 is 14 amino acids long. CDR1 and CDR2 (germline): SGHRS, YFSETQ. V gave up 0 bases and J gave up 4 bases, with 8 bases separating them.

This sequence joins TRBV4-1 and TRBJ2-5, with D uncertain. Germline values: CDR1 MGHRA, CDR2 YSYEKL. This CDR3 contains 15 residues. Between the trimmed V and J ends, which lost 0 bases and 5 bases, there was a span of 13 bases. Here the CDR3 reads CASSQDGYEDETQYF. Here the CDR3 DNA reads TGCGCCAGCAGCCAAGATGGGTACGAGGACGAGACCCAGTACTTC.

The rearrangement joins TRBV29-1 to TRBJ2-2; no definite D call. V gave up 8 bases and J gave up 8 bases, with 18 bases separating them. The CDR3 has 13 residues. From germline, CDR1 is SQVTM and CDR2 ANQGSEA. The CDR3 sequence: CSSYAIDGGELFF. The CDR3 DNA follows: TGCAGCAGCTACGCGATCGATGGGGGGGAGCTGTTTTTT.

In its sample, this clonotype was seen a few times. This chain connects TRBV29-1 to TRBJ2-2, with 11 bases that match TRBD1. The V and J ends lost 3 bases and 4 bases, in that order; junction bases with no gene match: 1. The CDR3 is 14 residues long. From germline, CDR1 is SQVTM and CDR2 ANQGSEA. CDR3 nucleotides: TGCAGCGTTGACGGGACAGGGGGCACCGGGGAGCTGTTTTTT. It specifies CSVDGTGGTGELFF.

With regard to this clonotype: Since a much larger clone is just one base distant, this may be a read error. J is TRBJ2-7 and V is TRBV5-1; either TRBD1 or TRBD2 may fit D (6 bases each). Germline V lookup: CDR1 SGHRS, CDR2 YFSETQ. The CDR3 is made up of 15 amino acids. The CDR3 DNA sequence: TGCGCCAGCAGCTTGGTGGGCGGGACAAAGGACGAGCGGTACTTC. As protein: CASSLVGGTKDERYF.

The chain employs TRBV12-3 or TRBV12-4 and TRBJ2-5; 9 nucleotides align to TRBD2. CDR3 length equals 16 residues. V lost 6 bases, J lost 7 bases, and 15 bases stayed unmatched. CDR3 in DNA: TGTGCCAGCAGCCCACCGAGAAGACTAGCGGCAAGGACCCAGTACTTC. Its protein is CASSPPRRLAARTQYF.